The 4 T cell receptor beta chains given below trace back to one sample, sequenced in a study of blood T cell repertoires in COVID-19. The assay was immunoSEQ multiplex PCR, and TCRdb's table has in-frame clones only and misses some. Among 240,000 or so clones listed, 85% to 90% were seen once. Sequenced sample: PBMCs or T cells enriched from blood (not recorded which). The receptor source for this set is a man aged 40-49 years who had recovered from COVID-19.

This sequence joins TRBV2 and TRBJ1-1; no reliable D call. V dropped 0 bases and J dropped 1 base, with 12 bases sitting between them. This CDR3 comprises 16 residues. CDR1 SNHLY and CDR2 FYNNEI come from the germline V gene. The chain's CDR3 is CASSEALPGQNTEAFF. The CDR3 DNA sequence: TGTGCCAGCAGTGAAGCGCTTCCCGGTCAGAACACTGAAGCTTTCTTT.

The rearrangement uses TRBV25-1 and TRBJ2-1; the match to TRBD1 covers 10 bases. The CDR3 runs to 15 residues. V shed 1 base and J 7 bases; nucleotides not matched to a gene: 4. Germline CDR1 and CDR2: MGHDK and SYGVNS. Here the CDR3 DNA reads TGTGCCAGCAGTGAATGGGGGACAGGGGTAAATGAGCAGTTCTTC. Residues: CASSEWGTGVNEQFF.

The V gene is TRBV29-1, the J gene TRBJ2-2, with D possibly being TRBD1 (5 bases). The CDR3 runs 16 residues. With 0 bases removed from V and 5 bases from J, the gap between germline ends came to 16 bases. Germline V gene data show CDR1 as SQVTM and CDR2 as ANQGSEA. CDR3 sequence (DNA): TGCAGCGTTGAAGATGAAGGGGCTGTAGGGACCGGGGAGCTGTTTTTT. Translated, it gives CSVEDEGAVGTGELFF.

The chain has TRBV29-1 and TRBJ2-7; perhaps TRBD2 as D (5 bases). The CDR3 runs 15 residues. Trimming stripped 6 bases from V and 0 bases from J, with 18 bases between. Germline lookup yields CDR1 SQVTM and CDR2 ANQGSEA. The CDR3 DNA follows: TGCAGCGTCCCCAGGAGGCTAACAAGCTCCTACGAGCAGTACTTC. It codes for CSVPRRLTSSYEQYF.